A selection of T cell receptor beta chains follows, all from one sample in a study of blood T cell repertoires in COVID-19. TCRdb's table, derived via immunoSEQ multiplex PCR, lists solely in-frame clones and lacks some. The data contain tens of thousands of clones, 60% to 85% of them seen just once; the ten biggest clones take up under 30%. The sequenced sample was peripheral blood. These receptors came from a human donor in a cohort sampled during active COVID-19. CDR3s include the opening cysteine and the closing phenylalanine or tryptophan. Each record gives: V gene, D gene, clone size, J gene, CDR3 protein, CDR3 DNA. The D gene is left open where the match is weak. Where a row states a size, it is once, few, many or the class of an expanded clone; other rows omit it.

v_call: TRBV6-5
d_call: TRBD1
clone_size: once
j_call: TRBJ2-7
cdr3_aa: CASRSGTGDEQYF
cdr3_nt: TGTGCCAGCAGGTCGGGGACAGGTGACGAGCAGTACTTC

v_call: TRBV5-1
d_call: TRBD1
clone_size: -
j_call: TRBJ1-2
cdr3_aa: CASSPAGQGDYGYTF
cdr3_nt: TGCGCCAGCAGCCCGGCGGGACAGGGGGACTATGGCTACACCTTC

v_call: TRBV14
d_call: TRBD1
clone_size: -
j_call: TRBJ2-3
cdr3_aa: CASSQGSGGWTDTQYF
cdr3_nt: TGTGCCAGCAGCCAAGGTTCAGGGGGCTGGACAGATACGCAGTATTTT

v_call: TRBV20-1
d_call: -
clone_size: -
j_call: TRBJ1-1
cdr3_aa: CSARGQLGAFF
cdr3_nt: TGCAGTGCTAGGGGGCAGTTAGGGGCTTTCTTT

v_call: TRBV7-2
d_call: -
clone_size: -
j_call: TRBJ2-1
cdr3_aa: CASSLVGGPYNEQFF
cdr3_nt: TGTGCCAGCAGCTTAGTGGGGGGGCCCTACAATGAGCAGTTCTTC

v_call: TRBV6-1
d_call: -
clone_size: -
j_call: TRBJ1-2
cdr3_aa: CASSEAGNYGYTF
cdr3_nt: TGTGCCAGCAGTGAAGCGGGCAACTATGGCTACACCTTC

v_call: TRBV28
d_call: -
clone_size: once
j_call: TRBJ1-1
cdr3_aa: CASSFPGGGVTNTEAFF
cdr3_nt: TGTGCCAGCAGTTTCCCCGGCGGGGGCGTGACGAACACTGAAGCTTTCTTT

v_call: TRBV19
d_call: TRBD1
clone_size: -
j_call: TRBJ2-1
cdr3_aa: CASSIRSGQGSNEQFF
cdr3_nt: TGTGCCAGTAGTATACGGTCCGGACAGGGTAGCAATGAGCAGTTCTTC

v_call: TRBV11-2
d_call: TRBD1
clone_size: once
j_call: TRBJ1-6
cdr3_aa: CASSKAPGGSPLHF
cdr3_nt: TGTGCCAGCAGCAAGGCCCCAGGGGGTTCACCCCTCCACTTT

v_call: TRBV7-8
d_call: -
clone_size: few
j_call: TRBJ2-7
cdr3_aa: CASSSYRTLAYEQYF
cdr3_nt: TGTGCCAGCAGCTCCTACAGGACGCTGGCCTACGAGCAGTACTTC

v_call: TRBV24-1
d_call: -
clone_size: -
j_call: TRBJ1-1
cdr3_aa: CATSDSGTEAFF
cdr3_nt: TGTGCCACCAGTGACTCGGGAACTGAAGCTTTCTTT

v_call: TRBV7-2
d_call: -
clone_size: -
j_call: TRBJ2-3
cdr3_aa: CASSLVGGAARTDTQYF
cdr3_nt: TGTGCCAGCAGCTTAGTAGGGGGGGCGGCGCGCACAGATACGCAGTATTTT

v_call: TRBV29-1
d_call: TRBD1
clone_size: -
j_call: TRBJ2-7
cdr3_aa: CSVGDPGQGTPYEQYF
cdr3_nt: TGCAGCGTTGGGGACCCGGGACAGGGAACCCCCTACGAGCAGTACTTC

v_call: TRBV6-1
d_call: TRBD1
clone_size: -
j_call: TRBJ1-1
cdr3_aa: CASSEQGAGTEAFF
cdr3_nt: TGTGCCAGCAGTGAACAGGGGGCTGGCACTGAAGCTTTCTTT

v_call: TRBV24-1
d_call: -
clone_size: once
j_call: TRBJ2-7
cdr3_aa: CATSAVAPPYEQYF
cdr3_nt: TGTGCCACCAGCGCCGTGGCCCCTCCCTACGAGCAGTACTTC

v_call: TRBV4-1
d_call: TRBD2
clone_size: -
j_call: TRBJ2-3
cdr3_aa: CASSQLLAGAGADTQYF
cdr3_nt: TGCGCCAGCAGCCAACTACTAGCGGGGGCGGGGGCAGATACGCAGTATTTT

v_call: TRBV9
d_call: -
clone_size: -
j_call: TRBJ2-2
cdr3_aa: CASSVRGTGELFF
cdr3_nt: TGTGCCAGCAGCGTCCGAGGAACCGGGGAGCTGTTTTTT

v_call: TRBV30
d_call: -
clone_size: -
j_call: TRBJ1-1
cdr3_aa: CAWIRAGVNTEAFF
cdr3_nt: TGTGCCTGGATTCGGGCAGGGGTGAACACTGAAGCTTTCTTT

v_call: TRBV7-2
d_call: -
clone_size: -
j_call: TRBJ1-1
cdr3_aa: CASSLGQQNTEAFF
cdr3_nt: TGTGCCAGCAGCTTAGGACAGCAGAACACTGAAGCTTTCTTT

v_call: TRBV3-1/TRBV3-2
d_call: TRBD2
clone_size: -
j_call: TRBJ2-1
cdr3_aa: CASSQLTSAATEQFF
cdr3_nt: TGTGCCAGCAGCCAGCTGACTAGCGCGGCAACTGAGCAGTTCTTC

v_call: TRBV7-8
d_call: TRBD2
clone_size: few
j_call: TRBJ2-7
cdr3_aa: CASSLVGRAYEQYF
cdr3_nt: TGTGCCAGCAGCTTAGTCGGGAGGGCCTACGAGCAGTACTTC

v_call: TRBV28
d_call: -
clone_size: -
j_call: TRBJ2-3
cdr3_aa: CASVQQGTDTQYF
cdr3_nt: TGTGCCAGCGTTCAGCAGGGTACAGATACGCAGTATTTT

v_call: TRBV11-2
d_call: -
clone_size: few
j_call: TRBJ2-5
cdr3_aa: CASSLVVGTRWETQYF
cdr3_nt: TGTGCCAGCAGCTTAGTAGTAGGGACTCGCTGGGAGACCCAGTACTTC

v_call: TRBV19
d_call: TRBD1
clone_size: -
j_call: TRBJ2-1
cdr3_aa: CASSMTGGSSYNEQFF
cdr3_nt: TGTGCCAGTAGTATGACAGGGGGTAGCTCCTACAATGAGCAGTTCTTC

v_call: TRBV7-6
d_call: TRBD2
clone_size: -
j_call: TRBJ2-3
cdr3_aa: CASSLLLAGGADTQYF
cdr3_nt: TGTGCCAGCAGCTTACTCCTAGCGGGGGGCGCAGATACGCAGTATTTT

v_call: TRBV10-3
d_call: -
clone_size: -
j_call: TRBJ1-1
cdr3_aa: CAIAQGTNTEAFF
cdr3_nt: TGTGCCATCGCCCAGGGTACGAACACTGAAGCTTTCTTT